The 27 T cell receptor beta chains given below trace back to one sample, sequenced in a study of cytomegalovirus exposure and HLA in healthy donors. Researchers ran the PCR with 60 Vbeta and 13 Jbeta primers. Assay used: immunoSEQ multiplex PCR; TCRdb lists only in-frame clones, some missing. Among 100,000 to 150,000 clones, roughly 15% were seen once, and the ten largest hold under 2.5%. Sequenced: PBMCs. These receptors were obtained from a woman aged 18 to 35 in good health and CMV-seronegative.

This clone was detected many times. The gene calls are TRBV6-5 and TRBJ2-2, with TRBD2 matching over 7 bases. V shed 11 bases, J shed 8 bases, and the junction held 17 bases outside the gene matches. The CDR3 runs 15 residues. Germline V lookup: CDR1 MNHEY, CDR2 SVGAGI. CDR3 coding DNA: TGTGCCGGGAAAATGTTAGGACTAGTTTGGGGGGAGCTGTTTTTT. Translating it yields CAGKMLGLVWGELFF.

This clone was counted a few times. CDR3 sequence (DNA): TGTGCCAGTACGGACAGGGGAGAGACCCAGTACTTC. It codes for CASTDRGETQYF. The chain employs TRBV2 and TRBJ2-5, with 9 bases that match TRBD1. Germline lookup yields CDR1 SNHLY and CDR2 FYNNEI. The CDR3 is 12 amino acids. The junction had 3 bases not matched to a gene; V was cut back by 9 bases and J by 4 bases. The full variable domain, its missing parts supplied by reference TRBV2 and TRBJ2-5, is EPEVTQTPSHQVTQMGQEVILRCVPISNHLYFYWYRQILGQKVEFLVSFYNNEISEKSEIFDDQFSVERPDGSNFTLKIRSTKLEDSAMYFCASTDRGETQYFGPGTRLLVL.

This chain connects TRBV7-3 to TRBJ2-1; D remains unclear. The germline V gene encodes CDR1 SGHTA and CDR2 FQGTGA. There are 15 residues in the CDR3. The ends were cut back, 2 bases at V and 0 bases at J, with 8 bases in the middle. In nucleotides, the CDR3 is TGTGCCAGCAGCTTAGGGCCCAGCTCCTACAATGAGCAGTTCTTC. This sequence encodes CASSLGPSSYNEQFF. Full variable domain (missing parts from reference TRBV7-3 and TRBJ2-1): GAGVSQTPSNKVTEKGKYVELRCDPISGHTALYWYRQSLGQGPEFLIYFQGTGAADDSGLPNDRFFAVRPEGSVSTLKIQRTERGDSAVYLCASSLGPSSYNEQFFGPGTRLTVL.

The chain recombines TRBV4-3 with TRBJ1-5; 9 bases map to TRBD1. The CDR3 runs 17 residues. V trimming: 1 base; J trimming: 6 bases; junction bases outside the gene matches: 10. Per the germline V gene, CDR1 is LGHNA and CDR2 is YSLEER. The CDR3 loop is CASSQGDRERLCQPQHF. As DNA, the CDR3 is TGCGCCAGCAGCCAAGGGGACAGGGAAAGGCTTTGTCAGCCCCAGCATTTT.

The genes are TRBV6-7 and TRBJ1-6; weak D call: TRBD1 (5 bases). TRBV6-7 is known as an ORF, though its function is uncertain. The CDR3 has 16 residues. V shed 3 bases and J shed 6 bases, with 15 bases lying between them. This chain's CDR3 is CASSYPPGEPNSPLHF. CDR3 DNA sequence: TGTGCCAGCAGTTATCCCCCGGGGGAACCTAATTCACCCCTCCACTTT.

V is TRBV28 and J is TRBJ2-2; weak D call: TRBD2 (5 bases). V was clipped by 10 bases and J by 1 base, with 13 bases between them. The germline CDR1 and CDR2 sequences are MDHEN and SYDVKM. The length of the CDR3 is 14 residues. The CDR3 region is CATADGGNTGELFF. The CDR3 bases are TGTGCCACCGCGGACGGAGGGAACACCGGGGAGCTGTTTTTT.

The chain combines TRBV19 with TRBJ2-2; the D is unclear. The germline gives CDR1 LNHDA, CDR2 SQIVND (reference sequence). Trimming took off 3 bases at V and 3 bases at J, with 2 bases between the two ends. There are 12 residues in the CDR3. This CDR3 reads CASSIYTGELFF. The CDR3 coding sequence is TGTGCCAGTAGTATCTACACCGGGGAGCTGTTTTTT.

The V and J genes are TRBV28 and TRBJ1-4; 10 bases match TRBD1. The germline CDR1 and CDR2 sequences are MDHEN and SYDVKM. The CDR3 consists of 17 residues. The V and J ends lost 3 bases and 2 bases, in that order; junction bases with no gene match: 6. The CDR3 loop reads CASSFPTGGTTNEKLFF. The CDR3 DNA reads TGTGCCAGCAGTTTTCCGACAGGGGGCACGACTAATGAAAAACTGTTTTTT.

This chain uses TRBV28 with TRBJ1-4, with 8 bases lining up with TRBD1. The junction had 9 bases not matched to a gene; V was cut back by 6 bases and J by 0 bases. This CDR3 is built from 17 residues. The germline gives CDR1 MDHEN, CDR2 SYDVKM. The CDR3 loop is CASSADRGYPTNEKLFF. The DNA for the CDR3 is TGTGCCAGCAGCGCTGACAGGGGCTACCCAACTAATGAAAAACTGTTTTTT.

The genes are TRBV7-2 and TRBJ2-5; maybe TRBD1 (6 bases). V was trimmed by 5 bases and J by 2 bases, leaving 12 bases between them. The CDR3 is 14 amino acids. The germline V gene encodes CDR1 SGHTA and CDR2 FQGNSA. The CDR3 DNA follows: TGTGCCAGCAGCCCCCAGACAGGACAAGAGACCCAGTACTTC. This translates into CASSPQTGQETQYF.

This chain's CDR3 is CASSLEPRNSPLHF. In DNA form, the CDR3 reads TGTGCCAGCAGCTTAGAGCCGCGAAATTCACCCCTCCACTTT. The rearrangement joins TRBV5-4 to TRBJ1-6; D uncertain. The CDR3 consists of 14 residues. Per germline, CDR1 SGHNT and CDR2 YYREEE (reference sequence). V dropped 2 bases and J dropped 7 bases, with 10 bases sitting between them.

This clone was counted between two and nine times. The rearrangement uses TRBV28 and TRBJ2-1, with a weak D call TRBD2 (5 bases). The CDR3 sequence is 14 residues long. From germline, CDR1 is MDHEN and CDR2 SYDVKM. The V gene lost 7 bases and the J gene lost 4 bases, with 14 bases spanning the gap. For the CDR3, the DNA is TGTGCCAGCACCCGGTTAGAGGGTTACAATGAGCAGTTCTTC. This encodes CASTRLEGYNEQFF.

The table lists this clone with a few counts. The CDR3 DNA reads TGTGCCAGCAGGGGACTAGCGATCTTAGGGGAGCTGTTTTTT. Its protein is CASRGLAILGELFF. The V call is TRBV7-8, the J call TRBJ2-2, with 10 nucleotides matching TRBD2. The CDR3 is made up of 14 amino acids. Per germline, CDR1 SGHVS and CDR2 FQNEAQ. J was trimmed by 8 bases and V by 6 bases; bases with no gene match: 6. Using reference TRBV7-8 and TRBJ2-2 for the parts outside the CDR3, the full variable domain is GAGVSQSPRYKVAKRGQDVALRCDPISGHVSLFWYQQALGQGPEFLTYFQNEAQLDKSGLPSDRFFAERPEGSVSTLKIQRTQQEDSAVYLCASRGLAILGELFFGEGSRLTVL.

This clone was detected only a few times. The chain is built from TRBV6-1 and TRBJ1-5; TRBD1 matches at 7 bases. Germline values: CDR1 MNHNS, CDR2 SASEGT. This CDR3 region has 14 residues. J was trimmed by 4 bases and V by 6 bases; bases with no gene match: 6. CDR3 DNA sequence: TGTGCCAGCAGGGAGACAGGGATGAATCAGCCCCAGCATTTT. Translation gives CASRETGMNQPQHF.

The CDR3 sequence is CASSDIRPGQSSGNTIYF. In nucleotides, the CDR3 is TGTGCCAGCAGCGATATAAGACCGGGACAGAGCTCTGGAAACACCATATATTTT. The rearrangement joins TRBV9 to TRBJ1-3; 7 bases align to TRBD1. CDR3 length: 18 residues. Per germline, CDR1 SGDLS and CDR2 YYNGEE. The V segment lost 3 bases and the J segment 0 bases; nucleotides outside the gene matches: 12. Full variable domain (missing parts from reference TRBV9 and TRBJ1-3): DSGVTQTPKHLITATGQRVTLRCSPRSGDLSVYWYQQSLDQGLQFLIQYYNGEERAKGNILERFSAQQFPDLHSELNLSSLELGDSALYFCASSDIRPGQSSGNTIYFGEGSWLTVV.

V gene TRBV5-4 combines with J gene TRBJ1-1; TRBD1 matches at 7 bases. Germline CDR1 and CDR2: SGHNT and YYREEE (reference sequence). Trimming at V came to 5 bases and at J to 5 bases, leaving 3 bases not matched to a gene. This CDR3 contains 12 residues. CDR3 sequence: CASRGTATEAFF. CDR3 nucleotide sequence: TGTGCCAGCAGAGGGACAGCAACTGAAGCTTTCTTT.

In its sample, this clone was seen a few times. The chain carries TRBV2 and TRBJ1-1; D unclear. Deletions cut 6 bases from V and 1 base from J, with 6 bases between. Germline V gives CDR1 SNHLY, CDR2 FYNNEI. CDR3 size: 12 residues. Written as DNA, the CDR3 is TGTGCCAGCAGCCAGTGGAACACTGAAGCTTTCTTT. It codes for CASSQWNTEAFF.

The rearrangement joins TRBV27 to TRBJ1-4; D uncertain. Germline values: CDR1 MNHEY, CDR2 SMNVEV (reference sequence). Trimming shortened V by 5 bases and J by 7 bases, and 11 bases separated the two germline ends. The CDR3 totals 13 residues. CDR3 in amino acids: CASSLVAGEKLFF. The CDR3 DNA reads as TGTGCCAGCAGTCTGGTAGCGGGTGAAAAACTGTTTTTT.

This chain connects TRBV13 to TRBJ1-3, with TRBD1 identical over 9 bases. Per the germline V gene, CDR1 is PRHDT and CDR2 is FYEKMQ (reference sequence). The trim removed 0 bases at V and 2 bases at J, leaving 5 bases unmatched. This CDR3 has 17 residues. The CDR3 DNA is TGTGCCAGCAGCTTAGGGGGACAGGGTAACCCTGGAAACACCATATATTTT. The encoded protein is CASSLGGQGNPGNTIYF.

The chain employs TRBV11-1 and TRBJ2-7, with D perhaps TRBD2 (5 bases). Germline V gene data show CDR1 as SGHAT and CDR2 as FQDESV (reference sequence). The CDR3 consists of 10 residues. Trimming removed 8 bases from V and 9 bases from J, with 11 bases in between. The CDR3, as DNA: TGTGCCAGCGGACCCAGCGGGCAGTACTTC. Translated, it gives CASGPSGQYF.

In this sample, this clone turned up a few times. V is TRBV5-1 and J is TRBJ2-5; weak D call: TRBD1 (6 bases). Trimming shortened V by 1 base and J by 4 bases, and 11 bases separated the two germline ends. From germline, CDR1 is SGHRS and CDR2 YFSETQ. The CDR3 has 14 residues. The CDR3 protein is CASSLNREIETQYF. Written as DNA, the CDR3 is TGCGCCAGCAGCTTGAACAGGGAAATAGAGACCCAGTACTTC. Combining the CDR3 with reference TRBV5-1 and TRBJ2-5 gives the whole variable domain KAGVTQTPRYLIKTRGQQVTLSCSPISGHRSVSWYQQTPGQGLQFLFEYFSETQRNKGNFPGRFSGRQFSNSRSEMNVSTLELGDSALYLCASSLNREIETQYFGPGTRLLVL.

The chain links TRBV7-8 to TRBJ1-3; D possibly corresponds to TRBD1 (5 bases). The CDR3 spans 15 residues. Trimming removed 0 bases from V and 4 bases from J, with 10 bases in between. Germline CDR1 SGHVS, CDR2 FQNEAQ. The CDR3 loop is CASSLARAEGNTIYF. For the CDR3, the DNA is TGTGCCAGCAGCTTAGCCAGGGCCGAGGGAAACACCATATATTTT.

The chain has TRBV6-1 and TRBJ1-2, with D unresolved. This CDR3 comprises 14 residues. The V end was cut by 1 base, the J end by 7 bases, with 13 bases between. Germline assignment: CDR1 MNHNS and CDR2 SASEGT. CDR3: CASSEVGVSGGYTF. In DNA form, the CDR3 reads TGTGCCAGCAGTGAAGTTGGAGTATCGGGTGGCTACACCTTC.

This clone was observed a handful of times. The chain recombines TRBV30 with TRBJ1-2; a weak D match, TRBD1 (6 bases). Deletions cut 8 bases from V and 5 bases from J, with 18 bases between. Germline assignment: CDR1 GTSNPN and CDR2 SVGIG (reference sequence). The CDR3 is 13 residues long. CDR3 DNA: TGTGCCCAGGGGCTGCTCCTCGGGTATGGCTACACCTTC. Amino acid sequence: CAQGLLLGYGYTF.

The chain uses TRBV29-1 and TRBJ2-7; D might be TRBD2 (5 bases). Germline-derived CDR1 and CDR2 are SQVTM and ANQGSEA. This CDR3 contains 11 residues. Trimming left V 2 bases short and J 3 bases short, with 5 bases between. The CDR3 region has the DNA TGCAGCGTTGAAAGCGGCTACGAGCAGTACTTC. It specifies CSVESGYEQYF.

This clone showed up just a few times. The chain combines TRBV7-2 with TRBJ2-3; perhaps TRBD1 as D (5 bases). The CDR3 totals 14 residues. The V and J ends lost 5 bases and 2 bases respectively, with 11 bases between them. Germline V gene lookup returns CDR1 SGHTA and CDR2 FQGNSA. In DNA, the CDR3 is TGTGCCAGCAGCCCAGACAGTTACACAGATACGCAGTATTTT. This sequence encodes CASSPDSYTDTQYF. The whole variable domain, remainder taken from reference TRBV7-2 and TRBJ2-3, is GAGVSQSPSNKVTEKGKDVELRCDPISGHTALYWYRQSLGQGLEFLIYFQGNSAPDKSGLPSDRFSAERTGGSVSTLTIQRTQQEDSAVYLCASSPDSYTDTQYFGPGTRLTVL.

The chain recombines TRBV5-1 with TRBJ2-3; 7 bases align to TRBD2. V shed 7 bases, J shed 2 bases, and the junction held 25 bases outside the gene matches. Germline CDR1 and CDR2: SGHRS and YFSETQ. The CDR3 is 20 amino acids. CDR3 bases: TGCGCCAGCGGCGGACCGCATTTAGGCGGGAGTAGAACTGACACAGATACGCAGTATTTT. Protein: CASGGPHLGGSRTDTDTQYF. The whole variable domain, remainder taken from reference TRBV5-1 and TRBJ2-3, is KAGVTQTPRYLIKTRGQQVTLSCSPISGHRSVSWYQQTPGQGLQFLFEYFSETQRNKGNFPGRFSGRQFSNSRSEMNVSTLELGDSALYLCASGGPHLGGSRTDTDTQYFGPGTRLTVL.